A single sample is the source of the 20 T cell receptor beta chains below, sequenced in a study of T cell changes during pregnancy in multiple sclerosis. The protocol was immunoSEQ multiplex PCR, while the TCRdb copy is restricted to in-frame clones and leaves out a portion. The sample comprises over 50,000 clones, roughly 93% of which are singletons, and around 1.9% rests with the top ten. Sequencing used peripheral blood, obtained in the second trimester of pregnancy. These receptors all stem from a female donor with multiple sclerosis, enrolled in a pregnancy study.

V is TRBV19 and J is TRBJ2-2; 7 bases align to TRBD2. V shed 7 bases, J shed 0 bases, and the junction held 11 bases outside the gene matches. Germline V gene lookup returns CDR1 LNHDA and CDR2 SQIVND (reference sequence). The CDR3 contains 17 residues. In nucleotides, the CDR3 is TGTGCCAGTATCCTTTCGGGGAGGGCGCCGAACACCGGGGAGCTGTTTTTT. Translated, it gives CASILSGRAPNTGELFF.

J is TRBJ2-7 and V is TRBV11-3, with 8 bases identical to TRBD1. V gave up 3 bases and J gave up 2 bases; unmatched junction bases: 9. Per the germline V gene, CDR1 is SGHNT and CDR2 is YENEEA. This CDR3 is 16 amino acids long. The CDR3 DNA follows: TGTGCCAGCAGCTTTGGAGGACAGGGACAAACCTACGAGCAGTACTTC. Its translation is CASSFGGQGQTYEQYF.

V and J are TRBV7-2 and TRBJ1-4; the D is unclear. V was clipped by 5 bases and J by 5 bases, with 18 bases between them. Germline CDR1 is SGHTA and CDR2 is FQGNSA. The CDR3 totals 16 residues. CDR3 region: CASSRGARVSNEKLFF. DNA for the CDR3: TGTGCCAGCAGCCGCGGCGCCCGAGTTTCGAATGAAAAACTGTTTTTT. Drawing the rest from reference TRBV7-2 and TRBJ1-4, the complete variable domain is GAGVSQSPSNKVTEKGKDVELRCDPISGHTALYWYRQSLGQGLEFLIYFQGNSAPDKSGLPSDRFSAERTGGSVSTLTIQRTQQEDSAVYLCASSRGARVSNEKLFFGSGTQLSVL.

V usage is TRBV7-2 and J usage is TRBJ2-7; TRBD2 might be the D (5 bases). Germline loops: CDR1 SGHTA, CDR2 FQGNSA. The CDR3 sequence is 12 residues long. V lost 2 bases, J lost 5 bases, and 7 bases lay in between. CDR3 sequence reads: CASSLTGDEQYF. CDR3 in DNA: TGTGCCAGCAGCTTAACCGGGGACGAGCAGTACTTC.

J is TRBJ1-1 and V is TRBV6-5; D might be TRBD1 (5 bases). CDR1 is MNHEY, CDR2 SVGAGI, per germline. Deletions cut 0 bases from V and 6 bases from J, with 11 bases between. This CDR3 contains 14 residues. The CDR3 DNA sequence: TGTGCCAGCAGTTACTCCGGCAGGGAGGCTGAAGCTTTCTTT. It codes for CASSYSGREAEAFF.

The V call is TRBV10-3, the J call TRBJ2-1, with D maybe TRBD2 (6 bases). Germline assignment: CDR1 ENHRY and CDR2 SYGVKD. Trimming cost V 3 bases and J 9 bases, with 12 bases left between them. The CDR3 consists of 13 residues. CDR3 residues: CAISEVAEGEQFF. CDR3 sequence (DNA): TGTGCCATCAGTGAAGTAGCGGAAGGTGAGCAGTTCTTC.

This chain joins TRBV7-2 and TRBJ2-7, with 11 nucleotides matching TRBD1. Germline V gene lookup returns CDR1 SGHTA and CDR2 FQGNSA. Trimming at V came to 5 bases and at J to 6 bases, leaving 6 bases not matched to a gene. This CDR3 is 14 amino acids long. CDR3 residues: CASSPGTGGSEQYF. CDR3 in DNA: TGTGCCAGCAGCCCCGGGACAGGGGGTAGCGAGCAGTACTTC.

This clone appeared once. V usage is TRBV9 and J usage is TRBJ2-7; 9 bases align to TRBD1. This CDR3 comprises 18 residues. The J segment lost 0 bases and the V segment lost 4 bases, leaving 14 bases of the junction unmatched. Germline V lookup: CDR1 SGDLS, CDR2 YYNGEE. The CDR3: CASSFRDRDLFSSYEQYF. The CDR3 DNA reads TGTGCCAGCAGCTTCCGGGACAGGGATCTCTTTAGCTCCTACGAGCAGTACTTC.

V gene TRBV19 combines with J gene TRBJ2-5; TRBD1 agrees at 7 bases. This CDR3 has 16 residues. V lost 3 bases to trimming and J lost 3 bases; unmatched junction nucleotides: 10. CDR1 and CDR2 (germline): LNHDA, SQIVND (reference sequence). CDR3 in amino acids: CASSIRTGLSEETQYF. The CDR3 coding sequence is TGTGCCAGTAGTATCAGGACAGGCCTTTCGGAAGAGACCCAGTACTTC.

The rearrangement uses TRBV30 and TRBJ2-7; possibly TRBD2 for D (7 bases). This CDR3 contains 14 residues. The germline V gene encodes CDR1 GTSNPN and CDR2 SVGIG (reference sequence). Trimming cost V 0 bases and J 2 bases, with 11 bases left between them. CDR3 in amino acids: CAWSVGGAAYEQYF. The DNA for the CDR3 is TGTGCCTGGAGTGTTGGGGGGGCCGCCTACGAGCAGTACTTC.

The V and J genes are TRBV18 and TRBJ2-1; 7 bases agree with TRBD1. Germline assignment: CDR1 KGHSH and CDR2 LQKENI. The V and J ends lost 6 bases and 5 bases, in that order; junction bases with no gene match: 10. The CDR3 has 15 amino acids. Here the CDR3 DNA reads TGTGCCAGCTCCCTAAATCGGGACAGAGACAATGAGCAGTTCTTC. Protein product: CASSLNRDRDNEQFF.

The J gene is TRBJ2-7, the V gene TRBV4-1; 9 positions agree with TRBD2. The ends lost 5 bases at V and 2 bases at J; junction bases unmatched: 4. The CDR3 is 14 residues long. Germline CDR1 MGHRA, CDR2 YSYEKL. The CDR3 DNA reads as TGCGCCAGCAGCACGACTAGCGGTACCTACGAGCAGTACTTC. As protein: CASSTTSGTYEQYF.

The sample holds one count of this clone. In DNA form, the CDR3 reads TGCGCCAGCAGCCCGACAGGGAAGGCGGGCACTGAAGCTTTCTTT. Protein product: CASSPTGKAGTEAFF. The chain joins TRBV5-1 to TRBJ1-1; the match to TRBD1 covers 7 bases. Germline CDR1 and CDR2: SGHRS and YFSETQ. V lost 4 bases, J lost 4 bases, and 10 bases stayed unmatched. The CDR3 is 15 residues long.

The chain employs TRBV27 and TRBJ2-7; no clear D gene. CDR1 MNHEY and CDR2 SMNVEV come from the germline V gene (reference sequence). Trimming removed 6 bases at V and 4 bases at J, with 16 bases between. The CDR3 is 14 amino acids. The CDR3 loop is CASSIKTDPYEQYF. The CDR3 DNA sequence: TGTGCCAGCAGCATCAAAACAGACCCATACGAGCAGTACTTC.

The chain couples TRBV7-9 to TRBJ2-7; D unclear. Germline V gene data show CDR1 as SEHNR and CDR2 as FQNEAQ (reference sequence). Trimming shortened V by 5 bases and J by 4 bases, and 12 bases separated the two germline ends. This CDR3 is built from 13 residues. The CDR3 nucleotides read TGTGCCAGCAGCCCCTCAGGTGGATACGAGCAGTACTTC. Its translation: CASSPSGGYEQYF.

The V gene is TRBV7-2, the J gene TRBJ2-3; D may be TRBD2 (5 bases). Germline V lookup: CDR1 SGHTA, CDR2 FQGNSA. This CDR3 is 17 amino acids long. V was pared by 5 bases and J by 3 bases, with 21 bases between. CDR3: CASSPPGRDVLTDTQYF. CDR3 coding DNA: TGTGCCAGCAGCCCCCCGGGTCGGGATGTGTTAACAGATACGCAGTATTTT.

The CDR3 region is CASSYSADFYEQYF. The CDR3 nucleotides are TGTGCCAGCAGTTACTCGGCGGATTTTTACGAGCAGTACTTC. The chain links TRBV6-5 to TRBJ2-7; no definite D call. The germline V and J ends were trimmed by 0 bases and 4 bases, with 10 bases remaining between them. The CDR3 spans 14 residues. From germline, CDR1 is MNHEY and CDR2 SVGAGI.

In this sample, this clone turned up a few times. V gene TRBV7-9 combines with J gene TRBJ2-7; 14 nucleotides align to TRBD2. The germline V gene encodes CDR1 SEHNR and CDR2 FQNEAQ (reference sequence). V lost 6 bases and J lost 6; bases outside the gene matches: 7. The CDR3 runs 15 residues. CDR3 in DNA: TGTGCCAGCAGACCGGGACTAGCGGGAGAGGGCGAGCAGTACTTC. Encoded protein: CASRPGLAGEGEQYF.

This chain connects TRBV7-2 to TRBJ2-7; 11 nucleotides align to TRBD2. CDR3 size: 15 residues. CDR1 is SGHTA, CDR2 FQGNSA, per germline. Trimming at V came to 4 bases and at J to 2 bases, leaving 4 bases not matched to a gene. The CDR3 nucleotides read TGTGCCAGCAGCTCCACTAGCGGGGGAGCCTACGAGCAGTACTTC. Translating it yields CASSSTSGGAYEQYF.

CDR3 residues: CASSLFLAALNTGELFF. In nucleotides, the CDR3 is TGTGCCAGCAGCTTATTTCTAGCGGCACTGAACACCGGGGAGCTGTTTTTT. The gene calls are TRBV7-3 and TRBJ2-2; 7 bases agree with TRBD2. The CDR3 has 17 residues. Germline values: CDR1 SGHTA, CDR2 FQGTGA. The junction had 7 bases not matched to a gene; V was cut back by 2 bases and J by 1 base. The variable domain in full, completed from reference TRBV7-3 and TRBJ2-2, reads GAGVSQTPSNKVTEKGKYVELRCDPISGHTALYWYRQSLGQGPEFLIYFQGTGAADDSGLPNDRFFAVRPEGSVSTLKIQRTERGDSAVYLCASSLFLAALNTGELFFGEGSRLTVL.